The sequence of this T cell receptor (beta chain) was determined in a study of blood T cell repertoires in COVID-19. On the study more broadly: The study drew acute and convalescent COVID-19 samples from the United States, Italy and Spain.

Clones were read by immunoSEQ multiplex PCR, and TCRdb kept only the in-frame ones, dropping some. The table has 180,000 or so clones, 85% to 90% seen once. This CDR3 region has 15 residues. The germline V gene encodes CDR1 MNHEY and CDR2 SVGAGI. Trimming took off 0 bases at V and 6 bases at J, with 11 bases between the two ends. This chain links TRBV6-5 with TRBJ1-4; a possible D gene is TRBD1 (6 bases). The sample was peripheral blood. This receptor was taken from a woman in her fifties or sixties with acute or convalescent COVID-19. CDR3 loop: CASSYSLAGDEKLFF. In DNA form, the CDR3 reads TGTGCCAGCAGTTACTCACTGGCAGGGGATGAAAAACTGTTTTTT.